The clone carrying this T cell receptor beta chain was recorded many times. The data belong to a study of regulatory T cells in long-lasting Graves disease. Construction of the TCR beta libraries employed iRepertoire HTBI primers in conjunction with Arm-PCR of CDR3 regions. TCRdb processed the multiplex PCR reads anew with MiXCR; each CDR3 protein has one entry. The sample contains over 300,000 distinct CDR3 sequences, roughly a fifth of which appear only once. Time point denoted: persistent/refractory GD, antithyroid drugs over 5 years with positive TRAb. The TCR library was prepared using RNA isolated from PBMCs. This receptor was taken from a female donor with Graves disease. The source material was peripheral blood mononuclear cells (PBMCs), sampled when the disease was refractory, from a patient treated with antithyroid drugs.

The CDR3 loop is CASSRGQVDGYTF. The DNA of the CDR3 is TGTGCCAGCAGCCGAGGACAGGTTGATGGCTACACCTTC. The chain has TRBV3-1 and TRBJ1-2, with TRBD1 matching over 7 bases. V shed 4 bases and J 6 bases; nucleotides not matched to a gene: 5. CDR3 length: 13 amino acids. The V gene's germline CDR1 is LGHDT and CDR2 YNNKEL (reference sequence).